This paragraph covers one T cell receptor (beta chain) sequence. These data are taken from a study of blood T cell repertoires in COVID-19. This CDR3 has 12 residues. The germline V gene has CDR1 SGHNT and CDR2 YENEEA. V gave up 5 bases and J gave up 7 bases, with 11 bases separating them. The repertoire was sequenced with immunoSEQ multiplex PCR; TCRdb's copy has only in-frame clones and lacks some. The sample carries about 200,000 clones, 85% recorded once. Sample: PBMCs or T cells enriched from blood (not recorded which). The sequence derives from a man aged 40-55 years who had recovered from COVID-19. The gene calls are TRBV11-3 and TRBJ1-2; D gene ambiguous. The CDR3 DNA reads as TGTGCCAGCAGCGGAAACAGCGGTGGCTACACCTTC. This translates into CASSGNSGGYTF.